This T cell receptor (beta chain) comes out of a study of blood T cell repertoires in COVID-19. Sequenced by immunoSEQ multiplex PCR; TCRdb stores in-frame clones only, minus some. The sample includes about 350,000 clones, more than 85% of them seen just once. The CDR3 has 16 amino acids. Looked up from germline, CDR1 is SGHRS and CDR2 is YFSETQ. Trimming at V came to 1 base and at J to 0 bases, leaving 3 bases not matched to a gene. Sequenced sample: PBMCs or T cells enriched from blood (not recorded which). The clonotype comes from a woman younger than 45 who had recovered from COVID-19. The chain joins TRBV5-1 to TRBJ2-2; 7 nucleotides match TRBD1. In nucleotides, the CDR3 is TGCGCCAGCAGCTTGAAAGGGACAGCGAACACCGGGGAGCTGTTTTTT. The encoded protein is CASSLKGTANTGELFF.